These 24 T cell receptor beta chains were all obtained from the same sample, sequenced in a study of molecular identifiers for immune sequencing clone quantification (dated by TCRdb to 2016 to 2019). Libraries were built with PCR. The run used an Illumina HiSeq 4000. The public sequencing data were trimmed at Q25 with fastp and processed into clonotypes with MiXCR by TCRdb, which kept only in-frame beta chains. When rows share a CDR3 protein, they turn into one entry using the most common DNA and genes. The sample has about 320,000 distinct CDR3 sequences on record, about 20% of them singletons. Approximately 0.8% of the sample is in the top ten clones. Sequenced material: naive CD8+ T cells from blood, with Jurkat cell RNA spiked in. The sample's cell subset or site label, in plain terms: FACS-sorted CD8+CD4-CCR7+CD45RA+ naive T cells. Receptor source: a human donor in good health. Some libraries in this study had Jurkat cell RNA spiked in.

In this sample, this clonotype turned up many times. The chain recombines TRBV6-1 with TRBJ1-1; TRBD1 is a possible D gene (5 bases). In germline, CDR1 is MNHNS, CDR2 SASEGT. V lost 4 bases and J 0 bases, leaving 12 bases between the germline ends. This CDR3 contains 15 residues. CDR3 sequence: CASSARTNLNTEAFF. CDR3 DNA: TGTGCCAGCAGTGCGCGGACAAATTTGAACACTGAAGCTTTCTTT.

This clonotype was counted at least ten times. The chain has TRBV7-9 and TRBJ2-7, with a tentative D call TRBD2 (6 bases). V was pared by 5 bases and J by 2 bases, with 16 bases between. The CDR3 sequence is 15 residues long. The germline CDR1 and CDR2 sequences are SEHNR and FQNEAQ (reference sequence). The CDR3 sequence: CASSPRGSGPYEQYF. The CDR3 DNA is TGTGCCAGCAGCCCCCGGGGTAGCGGCCCCTACGAGCAGTACTTC.

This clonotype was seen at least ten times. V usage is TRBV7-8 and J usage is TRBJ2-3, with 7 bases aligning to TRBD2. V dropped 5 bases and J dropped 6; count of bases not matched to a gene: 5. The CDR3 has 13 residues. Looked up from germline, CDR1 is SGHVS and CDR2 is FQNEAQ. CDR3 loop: CASSPGLVDTQYF. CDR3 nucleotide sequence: TGTGCCAGCAGCCCCGGACTAGTTGATACGCAGTATTTT. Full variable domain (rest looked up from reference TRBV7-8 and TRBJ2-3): GAGVSQSPRYKVAKRGQDVALRCDPISGHVSLFWYQQALGQGPEFLTYFQNEAQLDKSGLPSDRFFAERPEGSVSTLKIQRTQQEDSAVYLCASSPGLVDTQYFGPGTRLTVL.

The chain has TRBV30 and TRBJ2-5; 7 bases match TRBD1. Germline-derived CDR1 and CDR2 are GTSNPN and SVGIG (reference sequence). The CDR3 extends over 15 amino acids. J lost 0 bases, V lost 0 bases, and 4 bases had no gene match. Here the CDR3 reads CAWSVGTVNQETQYF. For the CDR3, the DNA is TGTGCCTGGAGTGTTGGGACAGTAAACCAAGAGACCCAGTACTTC.

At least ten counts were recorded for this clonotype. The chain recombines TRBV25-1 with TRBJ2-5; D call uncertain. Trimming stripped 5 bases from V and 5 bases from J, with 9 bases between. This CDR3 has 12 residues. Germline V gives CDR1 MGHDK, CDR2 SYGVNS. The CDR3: CASSSGQETQYF. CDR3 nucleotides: TGTGCCAGCAGTTCGGGCCAGGAGACCCAGTACTTC.

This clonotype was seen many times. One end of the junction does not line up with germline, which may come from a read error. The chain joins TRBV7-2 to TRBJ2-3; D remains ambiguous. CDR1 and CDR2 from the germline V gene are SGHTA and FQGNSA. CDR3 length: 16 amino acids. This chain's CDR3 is CASSSYPYDLTDTQYF. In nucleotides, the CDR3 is TGTGCCAGTAGCTCTTACCCCTACGACCTCACAGATACGCAGTATTTT.

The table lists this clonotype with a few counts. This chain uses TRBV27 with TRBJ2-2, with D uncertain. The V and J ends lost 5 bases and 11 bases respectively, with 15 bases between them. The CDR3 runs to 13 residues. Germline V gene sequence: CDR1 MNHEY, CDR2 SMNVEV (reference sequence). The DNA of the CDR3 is TGTGCCAGCAGTCCCGACAAGGCTGATGAGCTGTTTTTT. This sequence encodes CASSPDKADELFF.

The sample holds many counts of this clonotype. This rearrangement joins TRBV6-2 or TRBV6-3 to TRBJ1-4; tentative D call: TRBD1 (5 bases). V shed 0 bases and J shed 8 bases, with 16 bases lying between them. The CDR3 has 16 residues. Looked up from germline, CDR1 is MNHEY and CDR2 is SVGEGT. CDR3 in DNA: TGTGCCAGCAGTTACTCTCCAGGGACCCCCTCGGAAAAACTGTTTTTT. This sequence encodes CASSYSPGTPSEKLFF.

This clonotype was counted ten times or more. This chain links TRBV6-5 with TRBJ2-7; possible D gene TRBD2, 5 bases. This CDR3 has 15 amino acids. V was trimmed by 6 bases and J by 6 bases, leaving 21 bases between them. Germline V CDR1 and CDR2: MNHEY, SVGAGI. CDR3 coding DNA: TGTGCCAGCAGCTACGGGGAGTTGGGTCAGACCGAGCAGTACTTC. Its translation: CASSYGELGQTEQYF.

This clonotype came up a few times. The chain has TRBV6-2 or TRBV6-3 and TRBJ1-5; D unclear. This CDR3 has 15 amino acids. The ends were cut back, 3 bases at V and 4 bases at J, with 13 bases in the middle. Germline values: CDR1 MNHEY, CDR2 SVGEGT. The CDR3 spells CASSYLGRENQPQHF. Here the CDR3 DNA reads TGTGCCAGCAGTTATCTGGGTCGGGAAAATCAGCCCCAGCATTTT.

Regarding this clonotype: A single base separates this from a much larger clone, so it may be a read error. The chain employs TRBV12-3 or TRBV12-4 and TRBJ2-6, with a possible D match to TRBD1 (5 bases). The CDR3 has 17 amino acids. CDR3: CASSLTSGASGAIVLTF. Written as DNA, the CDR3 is TGTGCCAGCAGTCTCACGTCGGGTGCGTCTGGGGCCATCGTCCTGACTTTC.

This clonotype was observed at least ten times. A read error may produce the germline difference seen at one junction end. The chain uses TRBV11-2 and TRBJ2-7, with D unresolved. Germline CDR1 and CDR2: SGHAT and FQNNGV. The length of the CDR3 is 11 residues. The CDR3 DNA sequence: TGTGCCAGCAGCTTAGTGTCCGGAAAATGCTTC. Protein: CASSLVSGKCF.

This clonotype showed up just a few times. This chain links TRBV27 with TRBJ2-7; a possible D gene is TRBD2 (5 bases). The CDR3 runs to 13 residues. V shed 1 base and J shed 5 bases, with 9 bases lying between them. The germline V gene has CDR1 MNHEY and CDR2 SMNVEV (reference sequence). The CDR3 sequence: CASSLFGGHEQYF. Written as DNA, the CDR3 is TGTGCCAGCAGTTTATTTGGAGGCCACGAGCAGTACTTC.

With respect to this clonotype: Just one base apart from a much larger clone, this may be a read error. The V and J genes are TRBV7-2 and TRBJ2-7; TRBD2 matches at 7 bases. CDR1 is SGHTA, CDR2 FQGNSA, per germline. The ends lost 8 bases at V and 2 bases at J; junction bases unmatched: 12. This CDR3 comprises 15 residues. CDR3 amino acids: CASGPTSSGAYEQYF. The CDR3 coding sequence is TGTGCCAGCGGCCCGACCTCTAGCGGAGCCTACGAGCAGTACTTC.

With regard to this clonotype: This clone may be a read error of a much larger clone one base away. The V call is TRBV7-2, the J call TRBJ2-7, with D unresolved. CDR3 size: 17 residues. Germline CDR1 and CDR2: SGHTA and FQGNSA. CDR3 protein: CVSSLGLQGWVSYEQYF. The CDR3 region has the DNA TGTGTCAGCAGCTTAGGCCTCCAAGGGTGGGTCTCCTACGAGCAGTACTTC.

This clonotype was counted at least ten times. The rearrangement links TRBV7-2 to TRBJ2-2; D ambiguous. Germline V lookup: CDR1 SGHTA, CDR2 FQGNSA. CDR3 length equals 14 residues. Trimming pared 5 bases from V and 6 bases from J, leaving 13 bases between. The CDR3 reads CASSQVDPSGELFF. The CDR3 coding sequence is TGTGCCAGCAGCCAAGTGGACCCCTCCGGGGAGCTGTTTTTT. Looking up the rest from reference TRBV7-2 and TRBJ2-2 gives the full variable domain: GAGVSQSPSNKVTEKGKDVELRCDPISGHTALYWYRQSLGQGLEFLIYFQGNSAPDKSGLPSDRFSAERTGGSVSTLTIQRTQQEDSAVYLCASSQVDPSGELFFGEGSRLTVL.

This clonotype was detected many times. The CDR3 loop reads CASSLIATNEKLFF. In DNA form, the CDR3 reads TGTGCCAGCAGTCTGATCGCAACTAATGAAAAACTGTTTTTT. The rearrangement uses TRBV28 and TRBJ1-4; D is unclear. This CDR3 is built from 14 residues. With 5 bases removed from V and 0 bases from J, the gap between germline ends came to 7 bases. The germline CDR1 and CDR2 sequences are MDHEN and SYDVKM.

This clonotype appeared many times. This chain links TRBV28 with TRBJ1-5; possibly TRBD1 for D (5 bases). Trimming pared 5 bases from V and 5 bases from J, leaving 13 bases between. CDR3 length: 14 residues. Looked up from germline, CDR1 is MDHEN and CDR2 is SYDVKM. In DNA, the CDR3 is TGTGCCAGCAGTGCCGGGGGGGAGTATCAGCCCCAGCATTTT. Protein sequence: CASSAGGEYQPQHF.

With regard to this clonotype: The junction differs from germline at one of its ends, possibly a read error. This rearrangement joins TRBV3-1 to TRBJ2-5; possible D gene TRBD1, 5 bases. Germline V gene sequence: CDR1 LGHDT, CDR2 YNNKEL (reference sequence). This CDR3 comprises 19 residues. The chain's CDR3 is CASSPFPKQDITGQGTQYF. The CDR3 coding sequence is TGTGCCAGCAGCCCATTTCCTAAACAGGACATCACTGGGCAAGGGACCCAGTACTTC.

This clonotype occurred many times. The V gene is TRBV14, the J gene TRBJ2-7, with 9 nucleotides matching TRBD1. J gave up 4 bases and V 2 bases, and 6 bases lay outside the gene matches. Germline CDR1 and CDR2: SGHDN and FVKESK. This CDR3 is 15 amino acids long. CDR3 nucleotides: TGTGCCAGCAGCCAACCATCCGGGACAGGGTACGAGCAGTACTTC. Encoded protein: CASSQPSGTGYEQYF.

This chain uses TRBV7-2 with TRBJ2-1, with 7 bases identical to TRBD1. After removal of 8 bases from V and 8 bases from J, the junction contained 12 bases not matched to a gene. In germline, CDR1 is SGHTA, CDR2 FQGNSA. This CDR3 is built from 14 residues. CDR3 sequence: CASGPDRVHDEQFF. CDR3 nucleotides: TGTGCCAGCGGCCCAGACAGGGTTCACGATGAGCAGTTCTTC.

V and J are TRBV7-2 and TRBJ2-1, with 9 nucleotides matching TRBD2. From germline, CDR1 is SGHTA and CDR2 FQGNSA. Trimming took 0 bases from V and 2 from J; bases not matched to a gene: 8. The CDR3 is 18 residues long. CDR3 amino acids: CASSLAAGGGGPYNEQFF. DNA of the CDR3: TGTGCCAGCAGCTTAGCAGCGGGGGGCGGGGGACCCTACAATGAGCAGTTCTTC.

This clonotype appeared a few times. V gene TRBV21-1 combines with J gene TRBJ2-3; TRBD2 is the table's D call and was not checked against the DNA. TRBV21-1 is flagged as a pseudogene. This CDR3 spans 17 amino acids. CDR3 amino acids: CASTKGTSGRMSVTQYF. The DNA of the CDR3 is TGTGCCAGCACCAAAGGGACTAGCGGGAGGATGTCCGTCACGCAGTATTTT.

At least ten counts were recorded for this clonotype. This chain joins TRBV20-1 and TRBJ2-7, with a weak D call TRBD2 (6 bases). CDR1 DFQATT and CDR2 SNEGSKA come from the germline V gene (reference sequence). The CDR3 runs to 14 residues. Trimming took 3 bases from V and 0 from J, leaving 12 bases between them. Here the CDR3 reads CSASVEGLSYEQYF. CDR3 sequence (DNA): TGCAGTGCTAGCGTGGAGGGACTCTCCTACGAGCAGTACTTC.